Below, 27 T cell receptor beta chains from the same sample are listed, as sequenced in a study of cytomegalovirus exposure and HLA in healthy donors. The PCR had 60 Vbeta and 13 Jbeta primers. Produced via immunoSEQ multiplex PCR; TCRdb's table is partial and in-frame only. Of approximately 120,000 clones in the sample, 81% were seen once. The material sequenced was PBMCs. The receptors stem from a woman younger than 45 in good health and CMV-seronegative.

The chain links TRBV19 to TRBJ2-6; the D gene is possibly TRBD1 (6 bases). This CDR3 is 18 amino acids long. The germline gives CDR1 LNHDA, CDR2 SQIVND (reference sequence). The V end was cut by 5 bases, the J end by 3 bases, with 20 bases between. The CDR3 DNA sequence: TGTGCCAGTAGTGGGCGTCAACAGGGTGAGGTTGGGGCCAACGTCCTGACTTTC. Its translation: CASSGRQQGEVGANVLTF.

V usage is TRBV5-1 and J usage is TRBJ2-3; D uncertain. The CDR3 is 12 amino acids. The germline V gene encodes CDR1 SGHRS and CDR2 YFSETQ. V was clipped by 2 bases and J by 4 bases, with 5 bases between them. The CDR3 DNA reads as TGCGCCAGCAGCTTTTTAGCAGATACGCAGTATTTT. It is translated as CASSFLADTQYF.

The J gene is TRBJ1-4, the V gene TRBV10-3; possible D gene TRBD1, 5 bases. The germline gives CDR1 ENHRY, CDR2 SYGVKD. The V end was cut by 0 bases, the J end by 1 base, with 6 bases between. CDR3 length: 15 amino acids. CDR3 region: CAISESRGTNEKLFF. Written as DNA, the CDR3 is TGTGCCATCAGTGAGTCAAGGGGAACTAATGAAAAACTGTTTTTT.

V and J are TRBV6-6 and TRBJ2-5; maybe TRBD2 (5 bases). The CDR3 is 16 amino acids. Germline V gives CDR1 MNHNY, CDR2 SVGAGI (reference sequence). The V end lost 3 bases, the J end lost 1 base, and 15 bases lay between the germline ends. CDR3 sequence reads: CASSYHSSIPQETQYF. DNA for the CDR3: TGTGCCAGCAGTTATCATTCTAGCATCCCCCAAGAGACCCAGTACTTC.

The V gene is TRBV21-1, the J gene TRBJ1-1. TRBV21-1 is noted as a pseudogene. This CDR3 is built from 16 residues. DNA for the CDR3: TGTGCCAGCAGCAAAGGGGGGGTAGAGGGGAACACTGAAGCTTTCTTT. It encodes CASSKGGVEGNTEAFF.

Here the CDR3 reads CASSIGLAYSRDEQYF. The CDR3 region has the DNA TGTGCCAGTAGTATTGGACTAGCTTATTCCAGGGACGAGCAGTACTTC. The rearrangement joins TRBV19 to TRBJ2-7; 8 bases are a match to TRBD2. Germline V gene data show CDR1 as LNHDA and CDR2 as SQIVND (reference sequence). The V segment lost 3 bases and the J segment 5 bases; nucleotides outside the gene matches: 12. The CDR3 is 16 amino acids.

The chain links TRBV27 to TRBJ1-5; a possible D gene is TRBD1 (6 bases). Germline loops: CDR1 MNHEY, CDR2 SMNVEV (reference sequence). This CDR3 has 13 amino acids. V lost 5 bases, J lost 6 bases, and 11 bases lay in between. The CDR3 nucleotides read TGTGCCAGCAGTCCGACAGGTCTTCAGCCCCAGCATTTT. Translated: CASSPTGLQPQHF.

The chain couples TRBV5-1 to TRBJ2-7; 8 nucleotides line up with TRBD1. Per the germline V gene, CDR1 is SGHRS and CDR2 is YFSETQ. This CDR3 has 15 amino acids. With 4 bases clipped from V and 3 bases from J, the junction kept 9 bases outside the gene matches. Here the CDR3 DNA reads TGCGCCAGCAGCGGCCGGGACAGGTCACACTACGAGCAGTACTTC. Protein: CASSGRDRSHYEQYF.

This sequence joins TRBV30 and TRBJ2-7, with TRBD1 matching 12 bases. The CDR3 runs 14 residues. V lost 4 bases and J lost 6; bases outside the gene matches: 7. Germline assignment: CDR1 GTSNPN and CDR2 SVGIG (reference sequence). The CDR3: CAWTRDRGPSEQYF. The CDR3 nucleotides are TGTGCCTGGACCCGGGACAGGGGGCCCTCCGAGCAGTACTTC.

The chain uses TRBV14 and TRBJ2-7, with D maybe TRBD1 (5 bases). Trimming left V 3 bases short and J 3 bases short, with 12 bases between. CDR1 is SGHDN, CDR2 FVKESK, per germline. The CDR3 runs 14 residues. The CDR3 coding sequence is TGTGCCAGCAGCCAGCTCGATACAGGCTACGAGCAGTACTTC. Its protein is CASSQLDTGYEQYF.

The chain is built from TRBV15 and TRBJ2-5; weak D call: TRBD2 (6 bases). The CDR3 has 14 amino acids. Germline CDR1 LNHNV, CDR2 YYDKDF (reference sequence). Trimming removed 3 bases from V and 4 bases from J, with 12 bases in between. CDR3 coding DNA: TGTGCCACCAGCAGCGGGAGAAGGGGAGAGACCCAGTACTTC. As protein: CATSSGRRGETQYF.

The chain has TRBV5-4 and TRBJ2-2; 11 positions match TRBD2. V trimming: 5 bases; J trimming: 6 bases; junction bases outside the gene matches: 6. Germline CDR1 and CDR2: SGHNT and YYREEE (reference sequence). CDR3 size: 15 residues. As DNA, the CDR3 is TGTGCCAGCAGATTAGCGGGAGGGAGGCCCGGGGAGCTGTTTTTT. This translates into CASRLAGGRPGELFF.

The chain couples TRBV5-1 to TRBJ2-1; D is perhaps TRBD2 (7 bases). The V gene's germline CDR1 is SGHRS and CDR2 YFSETQ. There are 16 residues in the CDR3. Between the trimmed V and J ends, which lost 4 bases and 0 bases, there was a span of 14 bases. The CDR3 loop is CASSPGEGGSYNEQFF. The CDR3 nucleotides read TGCGCCAGCAGCCCGGGGGAGGGGGGCTCCTACAATGAGCAGTTCTTC.

J is TRBJ2-2 and V is TRBV6-6; 9 nucleotides align to TRBD2. CDR1 and CDR2 from the germline V gene are MNHNY and SVGAGI (reference sequence). J lost 3 bases, V lost 9 bases, and 5 bases had no gene match. The CDR3 runs 14 residues. CDR3 sequence (DNA): TGTGCCAGTAGGGTAGCGGGAGACACCGGGGAGCTGTTTTTT. Translation gives CASRVAGDTGELFF.

V and J are TRBV4-1 and TRBJ1-1; no clear D. CDR1 and CDR2 (germline): MGHRA, YSYEKL. Trimming shortened V by 0 bases and J by 1 base, and 6 bases separated the two germline ends. The CDR3 runs 14 residues. CDR3 sequence reads: CASSQDRRNTEAFF. The CDR3 bases are TGCGCCAGCAGCCAAGACAGGCGGAACACTGAAGCTTTCTTT.

The V gene is TRBV5-1, the J gene TRBJ1-3; D gene ambiguous. Germline CDR1 SGHRS, CDR2 YFSETQ. The CDR3 loop spans 16 amino acids. Trimming took off 0 bases at V and 0 bases at J, with 10 bases between the two ends. CDR3 sequence reads: CASSLEGQASGNTIYF. CDR3 DNA: TGCGCCAGCAGCTTGGAAGGCCAGGCCTCTGGAAACACCATATATTTT.

The V gene is TRBV7-8, the J gene TRBJ2-2; a weak D match, TRBD2 (5 bases). The CDR3 runs 15 residues. V gave up 5 bases and J gave up 1 base, with 11 bases separating them. The germline CDR1 and CDR2 sequences are SGHVS and FQNEAQ. CDR3 nucleotide sequence: TGTGCCAGCAGCCCAGGAGGAGGGAACACCGGGGAGCTGTTTTTT. This translates into CASSPGGGNTGELFF.

The chain combines TRBV2 with TRBJ1-1; D possibly corresponds to TRBD1 (5 bases). Trimming pared 7 bases from V and 8 bases from J, leaving 14 bases between. The CDR3 runs 12 residues. The germline gives CDR1 SNHLY, CDR2 FYNNEI. CDR3 amino acids: CASTRDRSEAFF. The CDR3 region has the DNA TGTGCCAGCACCAGGGATCGGTCAGAAGCTTTCTTT.

This chain links TRBV15 with TRBJ2-2; D gene ambiguous. This CDR3 contains 15 residues. Germline V gene lookup returns CDR1 LNHNV and CDR2 YYDKDF (reference sequence). Trimming took off 0 bases at V and 6 bases at J, with 11 bases between the two ends. The CDR3 sequence: CATSRDSRASGELFF. The CDR3 nucleotides read TGTGCCACCAGCAGAGATAGTCGCGCTTCCGGGGAGCTGTTTTTT. The full variable domain, its missing parts supplied by reference TRBV15 and TRBJ2-2, is DAMVIQNPRYQVTQFGKPVTLSCSQTLNHNVMYWYQQKSSQAPKLLFHYYDKDFNNEADTPDNFQSRRPNTSFCFLDIRSPGLGDTAMYLCATSRDSRASGELFFGEGSRLTVL.

The chain combines TRBV28 with TRBJ2-6; 10 nucleotides align to TRBD1. Germline V gives CDR1 MDHEN, CDR2 SYDVKM. The CDR3 runs to 18 residues. The V gene end was trimmed by 7 bases and the J gene end by 0 bases; junction bases not matched to a gene: 9. The CDR3: CASIKWDRGGSGANVLTF. CDR3 nucleotides: TGTGCCAGCATCAAGTGGGACAGGGGTGGCTCTGGGGCCAACGTCCTGACTTTC.

CDR3 region: CASSIGDRMNTEAFF. The CDR3 bases are TGTGCCAGTAGTATAGGAGACAGGATGAACACTGAAGCTTTCTTT. The genes are TRBV19 and TRBJ1-1, with a possible D match to TRBD1 (6 bases). V dropped 1 base and J dropped 0 bases, with 9 bases sitting between them. This CDR3 contains 15 residues. The germline CDR1 and CDR2 sequences are LNHDA and SQIVND (reference sequence).

The chain is built from TRBV6-6 and TRBJ2-4; 7 nucleotides line up with TRBD2. The CDR3 length is 15 residues. J lost 9 bases, V lost 0 bases, and 8 bases had no gene match. The germline V gene encodes CDR1 MNHNY and CDR2 SVGAGI (reference sequence). DNA of the CDR3: TGTGCCAGCAGTTACTCCGGGACTACCGATGGCATTCAGTACTTC. This gives the protein CASSYSGTTDGIQYF.

This clone appeared a few times. This rearrangement joins TRBV5-1 to TRBJ2-3; 7 bases are shared with TRBD1. The CDR3 covers 16 residues. The trim removed 3 bases at V and 1 base at J, leaving 8 bases unmatched. The germline V gene encodes CDR1 SGHRS and CDR2 YFSETQ. The CDR3 loop reads CASSSGQVGGTDTQYF. In DNA, the CDR3 is TGCGCCAGCAGCTCAGGACAGGTTGGGGGCACAGATACGCAGTATTTT.

This clone was observed a single time. Relative to the germline gene, one junction end is altered; a read error may explain this. The chain employs TRBV7-9 and TRBJ1-1, with D unresolved. The CDR3 has 12 amino acids. Germline V gene data show CDR1 as SEHNR and CDR2 as FQNEAQ (reference sequence). CDR3 nucleotides: TGTTCCAGCAGCTTACTTGAGACTGAAGCTTTCTTT. Protein: CSSSLLETEAFF.

The J gene is TRBJ1-4, the V gene TRBV27, with 7 bases fitting TRBD1. Germline assignment: CDR1 MNHEY and CDR2 SMNVEV (reference sequence). The CDR3 totals 12 residues. V dropped 5 bases and J dropped 14; count of bases not matched to a gene: 8. Written as DNA, the CDR3 is TGTGCCAGCAGTATGACAGGGCTCGGGCTGTTTTTT. Its translation is CASSMTGLGLFF.

V usage is TRBV18 and J usage is TRBJ2-2; a possible D gene is TRBD2 (5 bases). Germline V gives CDR1 KGHSH, CDR2 LQKENI. The CDR3 extends over 15 amino acids. Trimming pared 3 bases from V and 1 base from J, leaving 9 bases between. The CDR3 region has the DNA TGTGCCAGCTCACCCCGGGGTTGGAACACCGGGGAGCTGTTTTTT. Its translation: CASSPRGWNTGELFF.

The chain carries TRBV19 and TRBJ2-4; 8 nucleotides align to TRBD1. V shed 11 bases, J shed 7 bases, and the junction held 10 bases outside the gene matches. The CDR3 extends over 13 amino acids. Germline loops: CDR1 LNHDA, CDR2 SQIVND (reference sequence). The CDR3 loop is CAFLGTGPNIQYF. CDR3 sequence (DNA): TGTGCCTTTCTCGGGACAGGACCGAACATTCAGTACTTC. Full variable domain (missing parts from reference TRBV19 and TRBJ2-4): DGGITQSPKYLFRKEGQNVTLSCEQNLNHDAMYWYRQDPGQGLRLIYYSQIVNDFQKGDIAEGYSVSREKKESFPLTVTSAQKNPTAFYLCAFLGTGPNIQYFGAGTRLSVL.